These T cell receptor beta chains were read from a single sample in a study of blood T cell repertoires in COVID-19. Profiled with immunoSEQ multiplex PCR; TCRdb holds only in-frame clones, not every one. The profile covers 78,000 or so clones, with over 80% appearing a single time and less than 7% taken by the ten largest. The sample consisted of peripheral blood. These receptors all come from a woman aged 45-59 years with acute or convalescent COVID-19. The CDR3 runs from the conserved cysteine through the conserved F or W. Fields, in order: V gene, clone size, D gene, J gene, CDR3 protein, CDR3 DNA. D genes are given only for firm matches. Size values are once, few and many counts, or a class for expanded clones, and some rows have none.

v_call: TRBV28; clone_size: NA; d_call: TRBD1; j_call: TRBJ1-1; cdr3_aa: CASIGSQGVAEAFF; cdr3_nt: TGTGCCAGCATCGGAAGCCAGGGGGTTGCTGAAGCTTTCTTT
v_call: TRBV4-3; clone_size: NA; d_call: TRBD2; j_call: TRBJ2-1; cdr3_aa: CASSQLAGGSYEQFF; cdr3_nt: TGCGCCAGCAGCCAACTAGCGGGAGGCAGTTATGAGCAGTTCTTC
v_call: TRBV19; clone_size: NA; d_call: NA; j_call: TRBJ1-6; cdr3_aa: CASSFGQIGDSPLHF; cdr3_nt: TGTGCCAGTAGTTTCGGACAGATTGGGGATTCACCCCTCCACTTT
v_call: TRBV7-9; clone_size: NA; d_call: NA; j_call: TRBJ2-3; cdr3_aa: CASSLTRASRTDTQYF; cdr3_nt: TGTGCCAGCAGCTTAACTAGGGCATCCCGGACAGATACGCAGTATTTT
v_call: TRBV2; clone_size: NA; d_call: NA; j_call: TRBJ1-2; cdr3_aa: CASNEGVGYTF; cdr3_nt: TGTGCCAGCAATGAGGGCGTTGGCTACACCTTC
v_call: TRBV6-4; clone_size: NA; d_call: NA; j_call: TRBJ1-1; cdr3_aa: CASSDSGHTEAFF; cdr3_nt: TGTGCCAGCAGTGACTCGGGCCACACTGAAGCTTTCTTT
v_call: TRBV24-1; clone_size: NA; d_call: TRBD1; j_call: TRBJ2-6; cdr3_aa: CATSDTTGAPGANVLTF; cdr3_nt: TGTGCCACCAGTGATACTACAGGGGCCCCAGGGGCCAACGTCCTGACTTTC
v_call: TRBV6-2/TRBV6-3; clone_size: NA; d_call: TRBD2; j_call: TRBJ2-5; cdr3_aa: CASSTLAGVQETQYF; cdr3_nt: TGTGCCAGCAGTACACTAGCGGGAGTGCAAGAGACCCAGTACTTC
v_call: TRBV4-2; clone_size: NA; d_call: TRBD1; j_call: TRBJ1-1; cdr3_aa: CASSQFGGQGAEAFF; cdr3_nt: TGTGCCAGCAGCCAATTCGGGGGACAGGGGGCTGAAGCTTTCTTT
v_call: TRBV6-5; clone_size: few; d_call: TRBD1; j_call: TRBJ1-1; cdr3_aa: CASSFSLRQGVRGAFF; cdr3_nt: TGTGCCAGCAGTTTCTCTCTTAGACAGGGGGTGCGGGGGGCTTTCTTT
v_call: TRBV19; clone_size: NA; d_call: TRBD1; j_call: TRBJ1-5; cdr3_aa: CASSSTGTLWEPQHF; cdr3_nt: TGTGCCAGTAGTTCGACAGGGACCCTCTGGGAGCCCCAGCATTTT
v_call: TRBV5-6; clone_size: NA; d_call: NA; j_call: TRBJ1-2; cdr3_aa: CASSPLVQNYGYTF; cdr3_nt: TGTGCCAGCAGCCCACTGGTACAGAACTATGGCTACACCTTC
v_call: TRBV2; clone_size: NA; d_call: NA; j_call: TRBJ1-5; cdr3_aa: CASKQLGEGNQPQHF; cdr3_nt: TGTGCCAGCAAACAGTTGGGGGAGGGCAATCAGCCCCAGCATTTT
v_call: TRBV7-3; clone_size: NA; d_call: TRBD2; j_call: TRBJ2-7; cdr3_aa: CASSPSSGSYEQYF; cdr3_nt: TGTGCCAGCAGCCCCTCTAGCGGGAGTTACGAGCAGTACTTC
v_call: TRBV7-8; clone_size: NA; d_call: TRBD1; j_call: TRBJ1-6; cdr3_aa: CASSRNRGQGNSPLHF; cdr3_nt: TGTGCCAGCAGCCGCAATCGAGGACAGGGTAATTCACCCCTCCACTTT
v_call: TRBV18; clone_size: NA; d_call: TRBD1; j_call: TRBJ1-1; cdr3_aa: CASSPVGQGMNTEAFF; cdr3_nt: TGTGCCAGCTCACCTGTAGGACAGGGGATGAACACTGAAGCTTTCTTT
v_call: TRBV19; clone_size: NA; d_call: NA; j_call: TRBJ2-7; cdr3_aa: CASSIADSYEQYF; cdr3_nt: TGTGCCAGTAGTATAGCCGACAGCTACGAGCAGTACTTC
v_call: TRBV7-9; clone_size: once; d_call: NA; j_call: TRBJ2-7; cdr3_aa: CASSLPGSPHEQYF; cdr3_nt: TGTGCCAGCAGCTTACCCGGGAGCCCCCACGAGCAGTACTTC
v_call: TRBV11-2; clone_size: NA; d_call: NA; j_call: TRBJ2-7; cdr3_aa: CASSLAPTGSSYEQYF; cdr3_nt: TGTGCCAGCAGCTTAGCCCCGACGGGGAGCTCCTACGAGCAGTACTTC
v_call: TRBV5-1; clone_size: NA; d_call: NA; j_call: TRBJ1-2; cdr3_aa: CASSLGQSFNYGYTF; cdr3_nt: TGCGCCAGCAGCTTGGGGCAGTCCTTTAACTATGGCTACACCTTC